The T cell receptor beta chain described here comes from a study of blood T cell repertoires in COVID-19. Background on the study: COVID-19 samples collected from the United States, Italy and Spain covered acute and convalescent phases.

This CDR3 has 15 residues. V lost 2 bases and J lost 6; bases outside the gene matches: 6. CDR1 and CDR2 from the germline V gene are MNHEY and SVGAGI. In the authors' methods: From reference gene primer amplification, estimates of nucleated cell counts were derived. The protocol was immunoSEQ multiplex PCR, while the TCRdb copy is restricted to in-frame clones and leaves out a portion. The DNA was the basis for D and trimming; V, J and clone size are from that table. The table has about 150,000 clones, about 88% seen once. The genes are TRBV6-5 and TRBJ2-2, with 7 bases fitting TRBD1. Sequenced: peripheral blood. The sequence derives from a woman in her seventies with acute or convalescent COVID-19. CDR3 loop: CASSYRQGAAGELFF. CDR3 nucleotide sequence: TGTGCCAGCAGTTACAGACAGGGTGCCGCCGGGGAGCTGTTTTTT.